Listed below are T cell receptor beta chains from one sample, sequenced in a study of cytomegalovirus exposure and HLA in healthy donors. Only in-frame clones appear in the TCRdb table, and some are missing; sequencing was by immunoSEQ multiplex PCR. The sample includes more than 140,000 clones, about four fifths of them seen just once. Sequenced sample: PBMCs. These receptors all stem from a man aged 25-45 years in good health and CMV-seropositive. The CDR3 runs from the conserved cysteine through the conserved F or W. D genes are given only for firm matches. Size is omitted from some rows. Given values are once, few, many or a class for expanded clones.

D gene: NA
V gene: TRBV28
clone size: NA
J gene: TRBJ1-2
CDR3 protein: CASSLILNYGYTF
CDR3 DNA: TGTGCCAGCAGTTTAATCCTTAACTATGGCTACACCTTC

D gene: NA
V gene: TRBV10-3
clone size: NA
J gene: TRBJ2-1
CDR3 protein: CAISEELVSYNEQFF
CDR3 DNA: TGTGCCATCAGTGAAGAACTAGTATCCTACAATGAGCAGTTCTTC

D gene: TRBD1
V gene: TRBV6-6
clone size: NA
J gene: TRBJ2-7
CDR3 protein: CASSNGQGAGSYEQYF
CDR3 DNA: TGTGCCAGCAGTAACGGACAGGGGGCCGGATCCTACGAGCAGTACTTC

D gene: NA
V gene: TRBV5-1
clone size: NA
J gene: TRBJ2-5
CDR3 protein: CASSLGTRGETQYF
CDR3 DNA: TGCGCCAGCAGCTTGGGGACTAGGGGGGAGACCCAGTACTTC

D gene: TRBD1
V gene: TRBV18
clone size: NA
J gene: TRBJ1-2
CDR3 protein: CASSPVSGQGTGYTF
CDR3 DNA: TGTGCCAGCTCACCCGTATCGGGACAGGGTACTGGCTACACCTTC

D gene: NA
V gene: TRBV6-5
clone size: NA
J gene: TRBJ1-5
CDR3 protein: CASSGGTVYNQPQHF
CDR3 DNA: TGTGCCAGCAGCGGGGGGACGGTCTACAATCAGCCCCAGCATTTT

D gene: NA
V gene: TRBV30
clone size: NA
J gene: TRBJ2-2
CDR3 protein: CAFKTGNTGELFF
CDR3 DNA: TGTGCCTTTAAGACAGGGAACACCGGGGAGCTGTTTTTT

D gene: TRBD1
V gene: TRBV13
clone size: NA
J gene: TRBJ2-7
CDR3 protein: CASSLEQGADYEQYF
CDR3 DNA: TGTGCCAGCAGCTTAGAGCAGGGGGCGGACTACGAGCAGTACTTC

D gene: NA
V gene: TRBV6-5
clone size: NA
J gene: TRBJ1-1
CDR3 protein: CASTTRATAEAFF
CDR3 DNA: TGTGCCAGCACCACACGCGCGACAGCGGAAGCTTTCTTT

D gene: TRBD2
V gene: TRBV4-1
clone size: NA
J gene: TRBJ2-5
CDR3 protein: CASSHPREGLAGGATDQETQYF
CDR3 DNA: TGCGCCAGCAGCCACCCTAGGGAGGGACTAGCGGGGGGGGCGACAGACCAAGAGACCCAGTACTTC

D gene: NA
V gene: TRBV4-1
clone size: NA
J gene: TRBJ2-5
CDR3 protein: CASSQGHPQETQYF
CDR3 DNA: TGCGCCAGCAGCCAAGGGCACCCACAAGAGACCCAGTACTTC

D gene: TRBD1
V gene: TRBV5-5
clone size: NA
J gene: TRBJ1-6
CDR3 protein: CASSLTGRYNSPLHF
CDR3 DNA: TGTGCCAGCAGCCTGACAGGGCGCTATAATTCACCCCTCCACTTT

D gene: TRBD2
V gene: TRBV27
clone size: NA
J gene: TRBJ2-1
CDR3 protein: CASRDLAGISYNEQFF
CDR3 DNA: TGTGCCAGCAGGGATTTAGCGGGGATCTCCTACAATGAGCAGTTCTTC

D gene: NA
V gene: TRBV18
clone size: NA
J gene: TRBJ2-5
CDR3 protein: CASSPQGGETQYF
CDR3 DNA: TGTGCCAGCTCACCCCAGGGAGGAGAGACCCAGTACTTC

D gene: NA
V gene: TRBV6-6
clone size: NA
J gene: TRBJ1-2
CDR3 protein: CASRSHREANYGYTF
CDR3 DNA: TGTGCCAGCAGGAGTCACAGGGAAGCTAACTATGGCTACACCTTC

D gene: TRBD2
V gene: TRBV9
clone size: NA
J gene: TRBJ2-7
CDR3 protein: CASSGALAGYEQYF
CDR3 DNA: TGTGCCAGCAGCGGGGCCCTAGCGGGCTACGAGCAGTACTTC

D gene: TRBD1
V gene: TRBV4-1
clone size: NA
J gene: TRBJ1-1
CDR3 protein: CASSPGGRTEAFF
CDR3 DNA: TGCGCCAGCAGCCCAGGGGGCAGGACTGAAGCTTTCTTT

D gene: TRBD2
V gene: TRBV4-1
clone size: NA
J gene: TRBJ2-4
CDR3 protein: CASSSRGDVKNIQYF
CDR3 DNA: TGCGCCAGCAGCTCGCGGGGGGATGTCAAAAACATTCAGTACTTC

D gene: TRBD2
V gene: TRBV2
clone size: NA
J gene: TRBJ2-1
CDR3 protein: CASLTSGSGNEQFF
CDR3 DNA: TGTGCCAGCTTAACTAGCGGGAGTGGCAATGAGCAGTTCTTC

D gene: NA
V gene: TRBV4-3
clone size: NA
J gene: TRBJ2-7
CDR3 protein: CASSQDRGIYYEQYF
CDR3 DNA: TGCGCCAGCAGCCAAGATAGGGGGATTTACTACGAGCAGTACTTC

D gene: NA
V gene: TRBV10-3
clone size: NA
J gene: TRBJ2-2
CDR3 protein: CATKGQNTGELFF
CDR3 DNA: TGTGCCACCAAGGGACAGAACACCGGGGAGCTGTTTTTT

D gene: NA
V gene: TRBV7-2
clone size: NA
J gene: TRBJ2-1
CDR3 protein: CASSSRWEALNYNEQFF
CDR3 DNA: TGTGCCAGCAGCTCACGATGGGAGGCCCTTAACTACAATGAGCAGTTCTTC

D gene: TRBD1
V gene: TRBV5-1
clone size: NA
J gene: TRBJ1-1
CDR3 protein: CASSTGQVNTEAFF
CDR3 DNA: TGCGCCAGCAGCACGGGACAGGTAAACACTGAAGCTTTCTTT

D gene: TRBD1
V gene: TRBV11-3
clone size: once
J gene: TRBJ2-7
CDR3 protein: CASSFRDRVYEQYF
CDR3 DNA: TGTGCCAGCAGCTTCCGGGACAGGGTCTACGAGCAGTACTTC

D gene: NA
V gene: TRBV9
clone size: NA
J gene: TRBJ2-3
CDR3 protein: CASSVDSRSTDTQYF
CDR3 DNA: TGTGCCAGCAGCGTAGACTCGCGAAGCACAGATACGCAGTATTTT

D gene: NA
V gene: TRBV6-5
clone size: NA
J gene: TRBJ2-1
CDR3 protein: CASRARGELGNEQFF
CDR3 DNA: TGTGCCAGCAGAGCCCGGGGAGAGTTGGGCAATGAGCAGTTCTTC

D gene: TRBD2
V gene: TRBV6-5
clone size: NA
J gene: TRBJ2-7
CDR3 protein: CASVRTSGPYEQYF
CDR3 DNA: TGTGCCAGCGTCCGGACTAGCGGCCCCTACGAGCAGTACTTC

D gene: NA
V gene: TRBV2
clone size: once
J gene: TRBJ1-4
CDR3 protein: CASSEQQDNEKLFF
CDR3 DNA: TGTGCCAGCAGTGAACAACAGGATAATGAAAAACTGTTTTTT

D gene: NA
V gene: TRBV7-2
clone size: NA
J gene: TRBJ2-1
CDR3 protein: CASSLPRYNEQFF
CDR3 DNA: TGTGCCAGCAGCCTACCCCGGTACAATGAGCAGTTCTTC

D gene: NA
V gene: TRBV11-2
clone size: NA
J gene: TRBJ1-2
CDR3 protein: CASSPDSRYGYTF
CDR3 DNA: TGTGCCAGCAGCCCAGACAGTCGCTATGGCTACACCTTC

D gene: TRBD1
V gene: TRBV10-3
clone size: NA
J gene: TRBJ2-5
CDR3 protein: CAISPGQGAGGETQYF
CDR3 DNA: TGTGCCATCAGTCCGGGACAGGGGGCTGGTGGAGAGACCCAGTACTTC

D gene: NA
V gene: TRBV4-3
clone size: NA
J gene: TRBJ2-2
CDR3 protein: CASRGGAGELFF
CDR3 DNA: TGCGCCAGCAGAGGAGGGGCCGGGGAGCTGTTTTTT

D gene: TRBD1
V gene: TRBV6-1
clone size: NA
J gene: TRBJ2-7
CDR3 protein: CASSLTGAYEQYF
CDR3 DNA: TGTGCCAGCAGTCTGACAGGGGCCTACGAGCAGTACTTC

D gene: TRBD1
V gene: TRBV18
clone size: NA
J gene: TRBJ1-1
CDR3 protein: CASSRGQVNTEAFF
CDR3 DNA: TGTGCCAGCTCACGAGGACAGGTGAACACTGAAGCTTTCTTT

D gene: NA
V gene: TRBV5-1
clone size: once
J gene: TRBJ2-5
CDR3 protein: CASSLSGLSQETQYF
CDR3 DNA: TGCGCCAGCAGCCTAAGTGGACTGTCCCAAGAGACCCAGTACTTC

D gene: NA
V gene: TRBV4-1
clone size: few
J gene: TRBJ1-1
CDR3 protein: CASSRRPPGDTEAFF
CDR3 DNA: TGCGCCAGCAGCCGCCGACCTCCCGGGGACACTGAAGCTTTCTTT

D gene: NA
V gene: TRBV27
clone size: NA
J gene: TRBJ2-7
CDR3 protein: CASSSIRVSYEQYF
CDR3 DNA: TGTGCCAGCAGTTCTATTCGGGTCTCCTACGAGCAGTACTTC

D gene: TRBD2
V gene: TRBV29-1
clone size: NA
J gene: TRBJ2-2
CDR3 protein: CSVAGTSGNTGELFF
CDR3 DNA: TGCAGCGTCGCCGGCACTAGCGGGAACACCGGGGAGCTGTTTTTT

D gene: NA
V gene: TRBV19
clone size: once
J gene: TRBJ2-1
CDR3 protein: CASSALTGSYNEQFF
CDR3 DNA: TGTGCCAGTAGTGCCTTGACTGGCTCCTACAATGAGCAGTTCTTC